This TCR beta chain was sequenced in a study of blood T cell repertoires in COVID-19. Study summary: Material from acute and convalescent COVID-19 was sourced from the United States, Italy and Spain. In each case, the material was cDNA or gDNA derived from T cells, B-cell-depleted T cells, or PBMCs.

Original data processing: Nucleated cell number was recorded as an estimate derived from reference gene primer amplification. Clones were read by immunoSEQ multiplex PCR, and TCRdb kept only the in-frame ones, dropping some. From that table come the V and J calls and clone size; the DNA was used to work out D and trimming. The profile shows 110,000 to 150,000 clones, 75% to 85% of them singletons. CDR3 length: 14 amino acids. V lost 0 bases to trimming and J lost 2 bases, with 5 bases between them. Germline lookup yields CDR1 SGHTA and CDR2 FQGNSA. The rearrangement links TRBV7-2 to TRBJ2-1; the D is unclear. The specimen was peripheral blood. The clonotype was recovered from a man aged 50 to 59 with acute or convalescent COVID-19. The CDR3 DNA reads TGTGCCAGCAGCTTAGCGGGCGCCTACAATGAGCAGTTCTTC. Its protein is CASSLAGAYNEQFF.